This TCR beta chain was found in a study of T-cell memory formation after mild COVID-19. The CDR3 runs to 13 residues. Trimming shortened V by 6 bases and J by 0 bases, and 11 bases separated the two germline ends. In germline, CDR1 is SQVTM, CDR2 ANQGSEA. This clonotype has more than one count but fewer than ten. TCRdb fed the 5' RACE reads into MiXCR, producing one record per CDR3 protein. The data contain 150,000 to 200,000 distinct CDR3 sequences, more than 12% of them seen just once; the ten biggest clones take up roughly 13%. This chain joins TRBV29-1 and TRBJ1-1; no definite D call. Sequencing was performed on PBMCs or a T cell subset sorted from them (not recorded which). The origin of this receptor is an adult woman who had mild COVID-19 (a few samples of this study predate the infection). Cell type and time point are not known. The DNA for the CDR3 is TGCAGCGTCGCTTCGGCCCTGAACACTGAAGCTTTCTTT. This encodes CSVASALNTEAFF.